The next 8 T cell receptor beta chains were all read from a single sample in a study of cytomegalovirus exposure and HLA in healthy donors. This PCR relied on a set of 60 Vbeta primers and 13 Jbeta primers. Only in-frame clones appear in the TCRdb table, and some are missing; sequencing was by immunoSEQ multiplex PCR. The sample carries 170,000 or so clones, 75% to 90% recorded once. Sample: PBMCs. Source of these receptors: a man in his thirties or forties in good health and CMV-seropositive.

V usage is TRBV5-6 and J usage is TRBJ1-3; tentatively, D is TRBD1 (5 bases). Trimming removed 4 bases at V and 2 bases at J, with 13 bases between. CDR3 length: 15 amino acids. Germline lookup yields CDR1 SGHDT and CDR2 YYEEEE. For the CDR3, the DNA is TGTGCCAGCAGCCACGGCAGGGTGGCTGGAAACACCATATATTTT. The encoded protein is CASSHGRVAGNTIYF. Based on the CDR3 plus reference TRBV5-6 and TRBJ1-3, the full variable domain is DAGVTQSPTHLIKTRGQQVTLRCSPKSGHDTVSWYQQALGQGPQFIFQYYEEEERQRGNFPDRFSGHQFPNYSSELNVNALLLGDSALYLCASSHGRVAGNTIYFGEGSWLTVV.

This chain links TRBV6-4 with TRBJ2-1, with 8 positions matching TRBD1. The V gene end was trimmed by 6 bases and the J gene end by 2 bases; junction bases not matched to a gene: 6. From germline, CDR1 is MRHNA and CDR2 SNTAGT. The CDR3 contains 15 residues. The CDR3 loop reads CASRAGQGPYNEQFF. The CDR3 coding sequence is TGTGCCAGCAGGGCCGGACAGGGCCCCTACAATGAGCAGTTCTTC.

V gene TRBV15 combines with J gene TRBJ2-1; TRBD2 matches 9 bases. Germline lookup yields CDR1 LNHNV and CDR2 YYDKDF (reference sequence). The V segment lost 5 bases and the J segment 0 bases; nucleotides outside the gene matches: 8. The CDR3 sequence is 17 residues long. DNA for the CDR3: TGTGCCACCAGCGGGTGGGGGCGGGGGGGCTCCTACAATGAGCAGTTCTTC. Protein sequence: CATSGWGRGGSYNEQFF.

J is TRBJ2-6 and V is TRBV16; TRBD1 matches 7 bases. CDR1 and CDR2 from the germline V gene are KGHSY and FQNENV. This CDR3 is 17 amino acids long. J gave up 4 bases and V 1 base, and 7 bases lay outside the gene matches. CDR3 residues: CASSQYPTGAGANVLTF. Written as DNA, the CDR3 is TGTGCCAGCAGCCAATACCCTACAGGGGCCGGGGCCAACGTCCTGACTTTC.

V and J are TRBV9 and TRBJ2-5, with 7 bases fitting TRBD2. Germline V gene lookup returns CDR1 SGDLS and CDR2 YYNGEE. Unmatched junction bases numbered 12, after V lost 4 bases and J lost 3 bases. CDR3 size: 16 residues. Here the CDR3 DNA reads TGTGCCAGCAGCACGCTTGATTTGGGGGGGAAAGAGACCCAGTACTTC. It specifies CASSTLDLGGKETQYF.

The chain joins TRBV4-1 to TRBJ2-1; maybe TRBD1 (6 bases). This CDR3 has 15 amino acids. In germline, CDR1 is MGHRA, CDR2 YSYEKL. V shed 3 bases and J shed 8 bases, with 17 bases lying between them. The CDR3 region is CASSHLGAGRHEQFF. Here the CDR3 DNA reads TGCGCCAGCAGCCATCTGGGGGCAGGGAGACATGAGCAGTTCTTC.

J is TRBJ2-1 and V is TRBV4-2; 10 bases agree with TRBD2. This CDR3 spans 18 amino acids. Germline V gives CDR1 LGHNA, CDR2 YNFKEQ. The trim removed 1 base at V and 4 bases at J, leaving 10 bases unmatched. DNA of the CDR3: TGTGCCAGCAGCCAAGCCGGGGGTAGCGGGGGGTATTACAATGAGCAGTTCTTC. Translation: CASSQAGGSGGYYNEQFF.

This chain uses TRBV20-1 with TRBJ2-5, with D possibly being TRBD2 (5 bases). The CDR3 has 11 amino acids. V lost 3 bases, J lost 4 bases, and 6 bases lay in between. The V gene's germline CDR1 is DFQATT and CDR2 SNEGSKA (reference sequence). The CDR3 loop reads CSASEGETQYF. For the CDR3, the DNA is TGCAGTGCTAGTGAGGGAGAGACCCAGTACTTC.